The sequence of this T cell receptor beta chain was determined in a study of blood T cell repertoires in COVID-19. Across the whole study: From the United States, Italy and Spain came samples of acute and convalescent COVID-19. T cells, B-cell-depleted T cells, or PBMCs provided the cDNA or gDNA that served as material.

In the authors' workflow: Reference gene primer amplification gave nucleated cell count estimates. Only in-frame clones appear in the TCRdb table, and some are missing; sequencing was by immunoSEQ multiplex PCR. V, J and clone size are those of that table, while D and trimming were read from the DNA. The data hold about 87,000 clones, with about 80% observed a single time. This clone has a single count. Germline V gene sequence: CDR1 MRHNA, CDR2 SNTAGT. This CDR3 is 14 amino acids long. V was cut by 6 bases and J by 2 bases, with 13 bases left in between. The specimen was peripheral blood. The sequence derives from a woman aged 45 to 65 with acute or convalescent COVID-19. The chain couples TRBV6-4 to TRBJ1-1; perhaps TRBD1 as D (6 bases). The CDR3 sequence is CASRTSRGNTEAFF. In nucleotides, the CDR3 is TGTGCCAGCAGGACCTCCAGGGGAAACACTGAAGCTTTCTTT.